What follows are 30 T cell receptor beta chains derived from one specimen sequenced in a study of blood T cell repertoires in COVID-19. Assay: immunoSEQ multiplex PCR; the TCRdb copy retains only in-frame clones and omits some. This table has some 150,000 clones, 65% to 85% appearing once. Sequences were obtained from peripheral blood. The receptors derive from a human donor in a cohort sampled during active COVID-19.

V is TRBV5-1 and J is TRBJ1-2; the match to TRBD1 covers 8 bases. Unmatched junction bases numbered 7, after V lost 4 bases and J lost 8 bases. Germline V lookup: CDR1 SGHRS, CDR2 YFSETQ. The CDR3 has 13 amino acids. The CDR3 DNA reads TGCGCCAGCAGCCGCCTACAGGGGGAAGGCTACACCTTC. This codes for CASSRLQGEGYTF.

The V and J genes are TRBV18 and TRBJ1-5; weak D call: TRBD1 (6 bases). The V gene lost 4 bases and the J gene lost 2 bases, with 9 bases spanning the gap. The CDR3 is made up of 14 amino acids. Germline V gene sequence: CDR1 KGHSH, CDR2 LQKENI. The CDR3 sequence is CASSLQGGNQPQHF. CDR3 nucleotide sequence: TGTGCCAGCTCACTACAGGGTGGCAATCAGCCCCAGCATTTT. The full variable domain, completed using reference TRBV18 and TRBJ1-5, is NAGVMQNPRHLVRRRGQEARLRCSPMKGHSHVYWYRQLPEEGLKFMVYLQKENIIDESGMPKERFSAEFPKEGPSILRIQQVVRGDSAAYFCASSLQGGNQPQHFGDGTRLSIL.

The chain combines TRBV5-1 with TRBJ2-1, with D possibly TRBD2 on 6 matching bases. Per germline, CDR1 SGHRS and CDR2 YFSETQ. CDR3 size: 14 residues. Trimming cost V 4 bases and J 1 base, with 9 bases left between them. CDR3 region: CASSMDYSYNEQFF. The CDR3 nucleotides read TGCGCCAGCAGCATGGACTATTCCTACAATGAGCAGTTCTTC.

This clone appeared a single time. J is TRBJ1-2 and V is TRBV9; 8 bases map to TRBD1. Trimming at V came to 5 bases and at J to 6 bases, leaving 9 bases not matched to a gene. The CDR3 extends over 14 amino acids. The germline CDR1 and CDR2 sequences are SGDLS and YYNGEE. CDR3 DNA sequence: TGTGCCAGCAGTTATGGACAGGGCGGGAATGGCTACACCTTC. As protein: CASSYGQGGNGYTF.

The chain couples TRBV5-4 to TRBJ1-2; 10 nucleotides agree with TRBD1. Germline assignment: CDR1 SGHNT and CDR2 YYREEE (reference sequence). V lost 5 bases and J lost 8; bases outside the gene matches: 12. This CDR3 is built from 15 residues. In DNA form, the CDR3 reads TGTGCCAGCAGTTATGAATCCGGGACAGGGGCCGGCTACACCTTC. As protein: CASSYESGTGAGYTF. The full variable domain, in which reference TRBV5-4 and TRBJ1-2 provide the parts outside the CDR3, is ETGVTQSPTHLIKTRGQQVTLRCSSQSGHNTVSWYQQALGQGPQFIFQYYREEENGRGNFPPRFSGLQFPNYSSELNVNALELDDSALYLCASSYESGTGAGYTFGSGTRLTVV.

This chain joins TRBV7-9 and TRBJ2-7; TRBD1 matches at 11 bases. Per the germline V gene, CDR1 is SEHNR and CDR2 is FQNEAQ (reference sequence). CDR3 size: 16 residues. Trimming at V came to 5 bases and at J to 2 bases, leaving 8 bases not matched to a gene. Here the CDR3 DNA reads TGTGCCAGCAGCATCACCCCGGGACAGGGGGCCTACGAGCAGTACTTC. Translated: CASSITPGQGAYEQYF.

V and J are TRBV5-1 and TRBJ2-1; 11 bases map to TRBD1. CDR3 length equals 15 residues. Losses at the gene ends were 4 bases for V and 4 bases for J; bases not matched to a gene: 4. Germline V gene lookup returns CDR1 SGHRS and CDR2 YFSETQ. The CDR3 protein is CASSAGTGGYNEQFF. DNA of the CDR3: TGCGCCAGCAGCGCCGGGACAGGGGGATACAATGAGCAGTTCTTC.

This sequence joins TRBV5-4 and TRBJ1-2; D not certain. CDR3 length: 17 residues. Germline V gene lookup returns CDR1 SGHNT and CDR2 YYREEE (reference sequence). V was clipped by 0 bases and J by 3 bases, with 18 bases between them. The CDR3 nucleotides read TGTGCCAGCAGCTTGGCCAGACACCGAAAGGTCGACTATGGCTACACCTTC. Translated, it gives CASSLARHRKVDYGYTF.

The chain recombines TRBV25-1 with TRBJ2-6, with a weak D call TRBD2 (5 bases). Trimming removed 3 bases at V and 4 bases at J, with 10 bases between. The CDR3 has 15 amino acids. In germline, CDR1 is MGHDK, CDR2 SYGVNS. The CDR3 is CASSDVGSGANVLTF. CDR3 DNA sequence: TGTGCCAGCAGTGATGTGGGGAGCGGGGCCAACGTCCTGACTTTC.

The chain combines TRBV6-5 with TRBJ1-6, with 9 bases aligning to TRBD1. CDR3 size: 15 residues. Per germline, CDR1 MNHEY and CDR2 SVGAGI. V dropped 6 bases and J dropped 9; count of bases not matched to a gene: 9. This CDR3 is CASRFSRQGGSPLHF. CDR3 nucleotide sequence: TGTGCCAGCAGATTCTCTCGACAGGGGGGTTCACCCCTCCACTTT.

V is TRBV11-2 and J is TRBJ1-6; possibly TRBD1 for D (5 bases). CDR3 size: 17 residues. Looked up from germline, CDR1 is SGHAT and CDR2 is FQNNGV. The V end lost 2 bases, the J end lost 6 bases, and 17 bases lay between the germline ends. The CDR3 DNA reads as TGTGCCAGCAGCTTATACGGGACTCCCCAGGGTAATTCACCCCTCCACTTT. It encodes CASSLYGTPQGNSPLHF.

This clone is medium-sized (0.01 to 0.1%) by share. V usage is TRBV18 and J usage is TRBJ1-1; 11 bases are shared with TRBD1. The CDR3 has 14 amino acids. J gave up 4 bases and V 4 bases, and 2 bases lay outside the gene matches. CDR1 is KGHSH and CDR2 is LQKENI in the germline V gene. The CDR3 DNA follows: TGTGCCAGCTCACGGGACAGGGGGACCACTGAAGCTTTCTTT. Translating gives CASSRDRGTTEAFF. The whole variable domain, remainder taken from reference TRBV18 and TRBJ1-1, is NAGVMQNPRHLVRRRGQEARLRCSPMKGHSHVYWYRQLPEEGLKFMVYLQKENIIDESGMPKERFSAEFPKEGPSILRIQQVVRGDSAAYFCASSRDRGTTEAFFGQGTRLTVV.

CDR3 DNA sequence: TGCGCCAGCAGCATACGGGAGGGGTCCGGGGAGCTGTTTTTT. Translated, it gives CASSIREGSGELFF. The chain has TRBV5-1 and TRBJ2-2; 8 bases agree with TRBD2. The CDR3 sequence is 14 residues long. V dropped 4 bases and J dropped 6; count of bases not matched to a gene: 5. Germline values: CDR1 SGHRS, CDR2 YFSETQ.

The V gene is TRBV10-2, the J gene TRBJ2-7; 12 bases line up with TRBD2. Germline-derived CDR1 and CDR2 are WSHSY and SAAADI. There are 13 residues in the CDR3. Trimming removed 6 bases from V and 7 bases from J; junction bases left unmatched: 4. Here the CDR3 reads CASRPSGGDEQYF. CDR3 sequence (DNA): TGCGCCAGCAGGCCTAGCGGGGGGGATGAGCAGTACTTC.

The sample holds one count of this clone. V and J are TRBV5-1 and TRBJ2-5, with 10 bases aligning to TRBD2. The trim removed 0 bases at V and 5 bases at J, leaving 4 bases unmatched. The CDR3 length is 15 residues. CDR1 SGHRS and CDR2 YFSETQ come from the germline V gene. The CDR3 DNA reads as TGCGCCAGCAGCTTGGTAGTAGCGGGGGGCGAGACCCAGTACTTC. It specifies CASSLVVAGGETQYF.

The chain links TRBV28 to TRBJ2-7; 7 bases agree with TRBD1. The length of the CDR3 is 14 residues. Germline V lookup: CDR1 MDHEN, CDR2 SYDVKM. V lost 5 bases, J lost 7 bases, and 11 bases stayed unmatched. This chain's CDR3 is CASSPHTGAGEQYF. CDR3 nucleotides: TGTGCCAGCAGTCCACACACAGGGGCAGGGGAGCAGTACTTC.

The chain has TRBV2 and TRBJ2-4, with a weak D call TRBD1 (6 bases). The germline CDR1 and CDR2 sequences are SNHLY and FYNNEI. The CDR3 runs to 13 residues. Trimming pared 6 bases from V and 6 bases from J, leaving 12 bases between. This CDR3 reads CASSRDKINIQYF. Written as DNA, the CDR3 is TGTGCCAGCAGCCGGGACAAGATAAACATTCAGTACTTC.

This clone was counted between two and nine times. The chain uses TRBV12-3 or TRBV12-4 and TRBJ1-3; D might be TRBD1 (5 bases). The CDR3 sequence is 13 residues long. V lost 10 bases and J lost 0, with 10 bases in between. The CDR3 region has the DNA TGTGCCACCAAGACAGCCTCTGGAAACACCATATATTTT. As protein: CATKTASGNTIYF.

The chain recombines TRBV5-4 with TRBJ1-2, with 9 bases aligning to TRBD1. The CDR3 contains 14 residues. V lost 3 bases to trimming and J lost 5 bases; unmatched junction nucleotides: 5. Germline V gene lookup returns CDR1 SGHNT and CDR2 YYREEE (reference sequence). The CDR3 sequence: CASSWRGTGYGYTF. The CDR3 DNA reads TGTGCCAGCAGCTGGAGAGGGACAGGGTATGGCTACACCTTC.

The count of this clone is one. This CDR3 reads CASSPHPISGGPEQYF. For the CDR3, the DNA is TGTGCCAGCAGCCCCCACCCAATTAGCGGGGGGCCCGAGCAGTACTTC. V usage is TRBV7-2 and J usage is TRBJ2-7; TRBD2 agrees at 10 bases. This CDR3 contains 16 residues. Germline-derived CDR1 and CDR2 are SGHTA and FQGNSA. The J segment lost 6 bases and the V segment lost 5 bases, leaving 13 bases of the junction unmatched.

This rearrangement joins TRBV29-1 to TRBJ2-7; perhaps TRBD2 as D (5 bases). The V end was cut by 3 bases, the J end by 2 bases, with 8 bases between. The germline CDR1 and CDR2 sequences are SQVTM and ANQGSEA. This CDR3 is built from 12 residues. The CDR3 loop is CSVDEGAYEQYF. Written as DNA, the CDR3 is TGCAGCGTTGATGAGGGAGCCTACGAGCAGTACTTC.

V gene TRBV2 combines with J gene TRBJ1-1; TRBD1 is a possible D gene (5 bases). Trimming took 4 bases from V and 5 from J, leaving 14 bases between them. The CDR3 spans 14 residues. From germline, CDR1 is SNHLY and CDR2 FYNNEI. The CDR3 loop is CASSVDRGVTEAFF. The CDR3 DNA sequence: TGTGCCAGCAGTGTTGATCGGGGGGTTACTGAAGCTTTCTTT.

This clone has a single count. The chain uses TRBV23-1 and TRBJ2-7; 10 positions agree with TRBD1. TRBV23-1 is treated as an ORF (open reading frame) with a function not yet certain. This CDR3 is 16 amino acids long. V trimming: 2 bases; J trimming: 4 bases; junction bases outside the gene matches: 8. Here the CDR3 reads CASSQDSRDRGYEQYF. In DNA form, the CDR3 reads TGCGCCAGCAGTCAAGACTCCCGGGACAGGGGTTACGAGCAGTACTTC.

The DNA for the CDR3 is TGTGCCAGCAGCAAAATGGCAGAAGAGACCCAGTACTTC. Residues: CASSKMAEETQYF. The V call is TRBV21-1, the J call TRBJ2-5; the table gives TRBD1 as D, unverified against the DNA. TRBV21-1 is flagged as a pseudogene. CDR3 length: 13 residues.

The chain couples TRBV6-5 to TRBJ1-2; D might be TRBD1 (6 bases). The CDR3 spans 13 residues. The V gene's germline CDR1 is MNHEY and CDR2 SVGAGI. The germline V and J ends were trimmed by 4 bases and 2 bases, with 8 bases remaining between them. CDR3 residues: CASSSGTNYGYTF. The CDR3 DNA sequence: TGTGCCAGCAGTTCCGGGACAAACTATGGCTACACCTTC.

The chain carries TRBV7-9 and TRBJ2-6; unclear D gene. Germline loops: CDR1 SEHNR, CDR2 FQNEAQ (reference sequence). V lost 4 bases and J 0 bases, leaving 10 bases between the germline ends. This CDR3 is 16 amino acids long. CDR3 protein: CASSSFQFSGANVLTF. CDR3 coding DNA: TGTGCCAGCAGCTCATTCCAGTTCTCTGGGGCCAACGTCCTGACTTTC.

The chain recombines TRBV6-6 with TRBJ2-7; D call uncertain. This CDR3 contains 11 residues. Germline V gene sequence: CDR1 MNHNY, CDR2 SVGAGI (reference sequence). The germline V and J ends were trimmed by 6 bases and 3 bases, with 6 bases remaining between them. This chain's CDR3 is CASSLDYEQYF. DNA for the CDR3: TGTGCCAGCAGCTTAGACTACGAGCAGTACTTC.

The CDR3 is CASRLQETQYF. The CDR3 region has the DNA TGTGCCAGTAGGCTACAGGAGACCCAGTACTTC. The V gene is TRBV19, the J gene TRBJ2-5, with no clear D. The germline V gene has CDR1 LNHDA and CDR2 SQIVND (reference sequence). Trimming shortened V by 6 bases and J by 5 bases, and 7 bases separated the two germline ends. The CDR3 length is 11 residues.

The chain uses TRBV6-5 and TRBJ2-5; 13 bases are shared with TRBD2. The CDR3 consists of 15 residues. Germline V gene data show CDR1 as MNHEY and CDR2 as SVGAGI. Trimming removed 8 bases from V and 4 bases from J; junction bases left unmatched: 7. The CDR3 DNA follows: TGTGCCAGCCGAACTAGCGGGGGGGCAGGAGAGACCCAGTACTTC. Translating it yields CASRTSGGAGETQYF.

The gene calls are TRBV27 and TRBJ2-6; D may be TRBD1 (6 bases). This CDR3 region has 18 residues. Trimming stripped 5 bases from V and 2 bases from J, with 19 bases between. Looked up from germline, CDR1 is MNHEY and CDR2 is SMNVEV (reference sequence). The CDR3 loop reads CASSRTALSPPGANVLTF. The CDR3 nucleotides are TGTGCCAGCAGTCGGACAGCCCTATCCCCCCCTGGGGCCAACGTCCTGACTTTC.